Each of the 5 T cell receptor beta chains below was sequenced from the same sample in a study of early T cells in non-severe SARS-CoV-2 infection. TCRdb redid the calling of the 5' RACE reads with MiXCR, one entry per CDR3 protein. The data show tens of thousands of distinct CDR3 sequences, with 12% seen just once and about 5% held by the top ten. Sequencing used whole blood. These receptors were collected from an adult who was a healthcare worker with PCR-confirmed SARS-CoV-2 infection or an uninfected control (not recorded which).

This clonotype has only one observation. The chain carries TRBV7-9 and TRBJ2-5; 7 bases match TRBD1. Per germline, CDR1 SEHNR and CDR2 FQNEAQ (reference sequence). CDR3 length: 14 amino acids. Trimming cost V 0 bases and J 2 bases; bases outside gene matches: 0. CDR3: CASSLAGQQETQYF. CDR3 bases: TGTGCCAGCAGCTTAGCGGGACAGCAAGAGACCCAGTACTTC.

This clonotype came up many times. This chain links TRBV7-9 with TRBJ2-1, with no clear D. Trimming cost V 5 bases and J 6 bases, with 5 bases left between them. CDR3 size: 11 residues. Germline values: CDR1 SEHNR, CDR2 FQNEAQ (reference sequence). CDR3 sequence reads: CASSPSNEQFF. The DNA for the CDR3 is TGTGCCAGCAGCCCGTCCAATGAGCAGTTCTTC.

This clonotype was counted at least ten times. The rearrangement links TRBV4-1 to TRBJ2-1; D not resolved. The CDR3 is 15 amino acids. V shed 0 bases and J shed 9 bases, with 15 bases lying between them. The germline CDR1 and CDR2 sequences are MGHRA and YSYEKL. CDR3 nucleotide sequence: TGCGCCAGCAGCCAAGAGTCAGGTTACGGATCTGAGCAGTTCTTC. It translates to CASSQESGYGSEQFF.

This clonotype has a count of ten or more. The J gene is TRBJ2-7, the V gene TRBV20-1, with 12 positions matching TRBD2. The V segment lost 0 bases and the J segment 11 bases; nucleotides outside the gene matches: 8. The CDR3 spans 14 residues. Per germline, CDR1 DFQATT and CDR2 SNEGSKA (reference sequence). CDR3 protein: CSARDGLAGGGKYF. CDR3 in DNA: TGCAGTGCTAGAGATGGGCTAGCGGGAGGGGGGAAGTACTTC.

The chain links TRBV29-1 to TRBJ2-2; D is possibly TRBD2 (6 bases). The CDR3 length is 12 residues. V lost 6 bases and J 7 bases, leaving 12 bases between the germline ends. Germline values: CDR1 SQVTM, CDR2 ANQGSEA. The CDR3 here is CSVGGTGGELFF. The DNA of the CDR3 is TGCAGCGTCGGAGGGACGGGCGGGGAGCTGTTTTTT.